Listed below are T cell receptor beta chains from one sample, sequenced in a study of T-cell reconstitution after alpha-beta-depleted transplantation in children. Using its own MiXCR run on the PCR reads, TCRdb lists one record per CDR3 protein. The data contain fewer than 350,000 distinct CDR3 sequences, around a tenth of them singletons. Sample: peripheral blood, taken 180 days after TCRalphabeta/CD19-depleted stem cell transplant. These receptors all come from a male patient aged 2-10 years who had a stem cell transplant for chronic granulomatous disease, so the T cells may come from the graft donor. Both conserved end residues are part of each CDR3. The D gene is left open where the match is weak. Clone size appears in some rows only: once, few, many, or a class for an expanded clone.

J,D,size,V,CDR3,DNA
TRBJ2-1,.,many,TRBV18,CASSPRFPDSSYNEQFF,TGTGCCAGCTCACCAAGGTTTCCGGACAGCTCCTACAATGAGCAGTTCTTC
TRBJ1-2,TRBD1,many,TRBV7-2,CASSLEGQGHYGYTF,TGTGCCAGCAGCTTAGAAGGACAGGGACACTATGGCTACACCTTC
TRBJ1-5,.,many,TRBV12-3/TRBV12-4,CASSPFGGSDQPQHF,TGTGCCAGCAGTCCCTTTGGAGGGTCGGATCAGCCCCAGCATTTT
TRBJ2-1,.,many,TRBV29-1,CSVETGAWGRGRLSGNEQFF,TGCAGCGTTGAAACAGGGGCCTGGGGGCGGGGGCGACTATCAGGCAATGAGCAGTTCTTC
TRBJ2-7,TRBD1,many,TRBV10-2,CASRDGDRAYEQYF,TGCGCCAGCCGTGATGGAGACAGGGCCTACGAGCAGTACTTC
TRBJ2-2,.,many,TRBV5-1,CASSSSRGETGELFF,TGCGCCAGCAGCTCCAGCAGAGGAGAAACCGGGGAGCTGTTTTTT
TRBJ2-7,TRBD1,many,TRBV5-1,CASSLNRGRNYEQYF,TGCGCCAGCAGCTTAAACAGGGGGCGTAACTACGAGCAGTACTTC
TRBJ2-7,TRBD2,many,TRBV18,CASSPSSGRGYEQYF,TGTGCCAGCTCACCGTCTAGCGGGAGAGGGTACGAGCAGTACTTC
TRBJ2-5,TRBD1,many,TRBV5-1,CASSSPGQGQETQYF,TGCGCCAGCAGCTCGCCGGGACAGGGTCAAGAGACCCAGTACTTC
TRBJ1-1,.,.,TRBV5-4,CASSYGPGFPLNTEAFF,TGTGCCAGCAGTTACGGACCAGGCTTCCCTCTGAACACTGAAGCTTTCTTT
TRBJ1-2,.,many,TRBV29-1,CSVEDRVGVRNNYGYTF,TGCAGCGTTGAAGATCGGGTGGGTGTCAGGAACAACTATGGCTACACCTTC
TRBJ2-4,TRBD2,many,TRBV5-6,CASSWPSGKDIQYF,TGTGCCAGCAGCTGGCCTAGCGGGAAGGACATTCAGTACTTC
TRBJ1-1,.,few,TRBV18,CASSRRGGLDTEAFF,TGTGCCAGCTCACGCAGGGGTGGTCTGGACACTGAAGCTTTCTTT
TRBJ2-2,.,many,TRBV29-1,CSVGSGLNTGELFF,TGCAGCGTTGGTTCCGGACTCAACACCGGGGAGCTGTTTTTT
TRBJ1-2,TRBD1,many,TRBV18,CASSRRQGDGYTF,TGTGCCAGCTCACGGAGACAGGGGGACGGCTACACCTTC
TRBJ2-2,TRBD2,many,TRBV6-1,CASRTSGNTGELFF,TGTGCCAGCCGGACTAGCGGGAACACCGGGGAGCTGTTTTTT
TRBJ2-5,TRBD2,.,TRBV20-1,CSAPRMRAGGGETQYF,TGCAGTGCTCCCCGAATGAGAGCGGGAGGTGGGGAGACCCAGTACTTC
TRBJ2-1,.,many,TRBV12-1,CASSFVSLPRSSYNEQFF,TGTGCCAGCAGCTTTGTTTCGCTTCCACGGAGCTCCTACAATGAGCAGTTCTTC
TRBJ2-7,.,many,TRBV7-2,CASSFTRTSGFEQYF,TGTGCCAGCAGCTTTACGCGGACCAGCGGGTTCGAGCAGTACTTC
TRBJ2-2,.,many,TRBV10-3,CATGQINTGELFF,TGTGCCACTGGGCAGATTAACACCGGGGAGCTGTTTTTT
TRBJ2-7,TRBD2,many,TRBV13,CASSLSAAGRREQYF,TGTGCCAGCAGCTTGAGCGCAGCGGGAAGGCGCGAGCAGTACTTC
TRBJ1-5,.,many,TRBV5-5,CASSLQGGQPQHF,TGTGCCAGCAGCCTGCAGGGTGGCCAGCCCCAGCATTTT
TRBJ2-7,.,many,TRBV25-1,CASSERGSEQYF,TGTGCCAGCAGTGAAAGAGGTAGCGAGCAGTACTTC
TRBJ2-1,TRBD2,many,TRBV6-4,CASSEAGGPNEQFF,TGTGCCAGCAGTGAAGCGGGAGGGCCCAATGAGCAGTTCTTC
TRBJ2-7,TRBD2,many,TRBV20-1,CSARDLAGVGYEQYF,TGCAGTGCTAGAGATCTCGCGGGAGTAGGCTACGAGCAGTACTTC
TRBJ2-7,TRBD2,many,TRBV6-2/TRBV6-3,CASSRPGLAGASLDEQYF,TGTGCCAGCAGCCGCCCCGGACTAGCGGGAGCATCGCTCGACGAGCAGTACTTC
TRBJ2-2,.,many,TRBV7-2,CASSLHRAGANTGELFF,TGTGCCAGCAGCCTCCATAGGGCGGGCGCGAACACCGGGGAGCTGTTTTTT
TRBJ2-4,.,many,TRBV28,CASSHEALAKNIQYF,TGTGCCAGCAGCCACGAAGCCCTAGCCAAAAACATTCAGTACTTC
TRBJ2-7,TRBD1,many,TRBV20-1,CSARIRQGRNYEQYF,TGCAGTGCTAGAATCCGACAGGGGCGAAACTACGAGCAGTACTTC
TRBJ2-5,.,.,TRBV7-9,CASSQRTQNRRQETQYF,TGTGCCAGCAGCCAACGAACACAGAACAGGCGCCAAGAGACCCAGTACTTC
TRBJ1-2,.,many,TRBV29-1,CSVLTGQLFNYGYTF,TGCAGCGTTCTAACCGGACAGCTTTTTAACTATGGCTACACCTTC
TRBJ2-5,.,many,TRBV5-1,CASSPTTGLQETQYF,TGCGCCAGCAGCCCAACGACAGGCCTCCAAGAGACCCAGTACTTC
TRBJ2-2,.,many,TRBV7-9,CASTLTGENTGELFF,TGTGCCAGCACCCTAACGGGAGAGAACACCGGGGAGCTGTTTTTT
TRBJ1-1,.,many,TRBV6-2/TRBV6-3,CASRRQVTEAFF,TGTGCCAGCAGGAGACAGGTAACTGAAGCTTTCTTT
TRBJ2-1,.,many,TRBV15,CATSRDPRGRTNEQFF,TGTGCCACCAGCAGAGATCCACGGGGGAGAACCAATGAGCAGTTCTTC
TRBJ2-6,TRBD1,many,TRBV28,CASLSRGQGGPGANVLTF,TGTGCCAGCCTATCCCGAGGACAGGGGGGTCCTGGGGCCAACGTCCTGACTTTC